This TCR beta chain was retrieved from a study of blood T cell repertoires in COVID-19 (TCRdb year 2020). Regarding the study in general: Samples covering the acute and convalescent phases of COVID-19 were provided by collaborators in the United States, Italy and Spain. The material from the prospective study consisted of cDNA or gDNA derived from T cells, B-cell-depleted T cells, or PBMCs. The dataset comprised deeply sampled blood TCRbeta repertoires from subjects exposed to, actively infected with, or recovered from COVID-19. The repertoires were released in a freely available public database meant as a resource for research on the immune response to SARS-CoV-2. The samples were drawn from the first 160 participants of the ongoing ImmuneRACE study and from 950 to 1,500 subjects provided by 6 global collaborators. A de-identified subject ID, COVID-19 status, age in years and sex were almost always included in the sample metadata. HLA class I and class II types, where available, came from metadata supplied by the sample provider rather than from assay-based typing. What the authors observed across the whole study: How much clinical and demographic metadata was included differed by source and by participant, and the metadata was provided uncurated.

In the prospective study, participants were roughly 18 to 95 years old, resided in 20 to 30 geographic areas of the United States, and were enrolled through a virtual design. In the prospective study, cohorts were assigned on the basis of participant-reported clinical history obtained from a screening survey and a study questionnaire. ImmuneRACE Cohort 3 recovered participants were defined by two consecutive negative NP/OP PCR tests, healthcare professional clearance, or symptom resolution. Mobile phlebotomists in the prospective study collected whole blood, serum and a nasopharyngeal or oropharyngeal swab from every participant. Over an approximately 2-month period, participants in the prospective study had the option of providing additional blood draws and questionnaires. Before DNA extraction, prospective study blood samples were shipped either frozen or at room temperature. From its cysteine to its phenylalanine, the CDR3 spans 12 amino acids. The only DNA kept is the CDR3, 36 bases in frame from the first base. Reading the germline V gene gives CDR1 MNHEY and CDR2 SVGEGT. After removal of 5 bases from V and 6 bases from J, the junction retains 4 bases not matched to a gene.

The immunoSEQ Assay, a bias-controlled multiplex PCR, was used to amplify TCRbeta CDR3 regions from genomic DNA. The study's processing was this. The number of nucleated cells in each sample was estimated from the amplification of reference gene primers within the assay. Sequence reads were collapsed and filtered to measure the absolute abundance of every unique TCRbeta CDR3 rearrangement. For each sample, productive Simpson clonality was calculated as the square root of Simpson's diversity index over productive rearrangements. Entries here come from immuneACCESS through TCRdb and include only in-frame sequences with V and J called. Some clones fail to appear in such tables; in the studies checked, an unresolved V gene covers under half of the shortfall, and the cause of the remainder is unknown. V and J calls and clone size follow that table, whereas D and trimming were derived from the DNA. The sample yields under 200,000 clones; approximately 80% were counted once. In total, the top ten clones hold roughly 3.4% of the sample.

A word on this clone: Its antigen is unknown. Within one base of it there is no much larger clone, and no base qualities were kept.

The rearrangement combines TRBV6-2 or TRBV6-3 with TRBJ2-7, with 7 bases aligning to TRBD1. Sequencing was performed on PBMCs or T cells enriched from blood (not recorded which). The TCR sequence derives from a woman between 55 and 75 years old who had recovered from COVID-19. The bases are TGTGCCAGCAGTCCGAACAGGGGCGAGCAGTACTTC. It encodes CASSPNRGEQYF.